What follows describes a single T cell receptor (beta chain). Followed over time, Seattle patients had been enrolled while infection was active. Source study methods: Amplification from reference gene primers served as the basis for estimated nucleated cell counts. TCRdb's copy holds only in-frame clones and misses some; the assay was immunoSEQ multiplex PCR. The V and J calls and clone size were taken over from that table, and D and trimming were inferred from the DNA. This sample carries some 250,000 clones, 86% of them seen once, and the ten largest clones take less than 15%. This entry belongs to a study of blood T cell repertoires in COVID-19. About the research overall: Acute and convalescent COVID-19 specimens originated in the United States, Italy and Spain. The cDNA or gDNA used as material had been derived from T cells, B-cell-depleted T cells, or PBMCs.

Sequenced material: peripheral blood. This clonotype was obtained from a woman in her 30s with COVID-19, enrolled during active disease.

The CDR3 region is CASGRGTHEQFF. The CDR3 DNA sequence: TGTGCCAGCGGGCGGGGCACCCATGAGCAGTTCTTC. J is TRBJ2-1 and V is TRBV7-9; weak D call: TRBD2 (6 bases). Germline assignment: CDR1 SEHNR and CDR2 FQNEAQ (reference sequence). V shed 8 bases and J shed 8 bases, with 13 bases lying between them. The CDR3 runs 12 residues.